This record looks at one TCR beta chain sequence and its context. The antigen is not known. The sample originates from a study of T cells expressing NK-cell markers. Study-level information: Repertoire data for TCR beta were derived from sorted T cells (CD3+CD56+NKG2C+, CD3+CD56+NKG2C- and CD3+CD56-NKG2C+).

Reprocessing the 5' RACE reads, TCRdb reports a single entry for every CDR3 protein and omits DNA. The sample includes some 150,000 distinct CDR3 sequences. Germline values: CDR1 MNHEY, CDR2 SMNVEV (reference sequence). The CDR3 has 14 amino acids. Study conclusions and caveats: Of CD8+ T cells, roughly 1.0-7.0% belonged to dominant NKG2C+ clonotypes in five to seven donors.

Input material: blood T cells: a sorted CD56 or NKG2C T cell subset, CD4+ or CD8+ T cells, or bulk PBMC T cells (not recorded which). This TCR came from a man aged 18 to 35 in good health. The V and J genes are TRBV27 and TRBJ1-2; there is no DNA to check the TCRdb D call of TRBD1. CDR3 residues: CASSPTGTGYGYTF.